One sample yielded the 9 T cell receptor beta chains listed below, sequenced in a study of cytomegalovirus exposure and HLA in healthy donors. The PCR ran on 60 Vbeta and 13 Jbeta primers. Measured with immunoSEQ multiplex PCR; TCRdb has only the in-frame clones, and not every one. The sample lists 180,000 or so clones, roughly 70% seen once, with just under 3% in the top ten. Sequenced sample: PBMCs. The receptors here all came from a male donor in good health and CMV-seronegative.

This chain joins TRBV27 and TRBJ2-7, with 7 bases matching TRBD1. The trim removed 5 bases at V and 3 bases at J, leaving 7 bases unmatched. CDR3 length: 14 residues. Germline V gives CDR1 MNHEY, CDR2 SMNVEV (reference sequence). The CDR3 sequence is CASSPPGQNYEQYF. In nucleotides, the CDR3 is TGTGCCAGCAGTCCCCCGGGACAGAACTACGAGCAGTACTTC.

The chain carries TRBV14 and TRBJ2-3; 8 nucleotides agree with TRBD2. Germline V gene sequence: CDR1 SGHDN, CDR2 FVKESK. V shed 4 bases, J shed 2 bases, and the junction held 5 bases outside the gene matches. This CDR3 is 15 amino acids long. CDR3 sequence (DNA): TGTGCCAGCAGCCCAACTAGCGGATCCACAGATACGCAGTATTTT. Encoded protein: CASSPTSGSTDTQYF.

This clone was seen once. The rearrangement uses TRBV13 and TRBJ1-5; no clear D gene. Trimming shortened V by 3 bases and J by 9 bases, and 12 bases separated the two germline ends. Germline CDR1 and CDR2: PRHDT and FYEKMQ (reference sequence). The CDR3 length is 13 residues. Written as DNA, the CDR3 is TGTGCCAGCAGCTTCCAAGAACACCGGCCCCAGCATTTT. Protein sequence: CASSFQEHRPQHF.

This rearrangement joins TRBV14 to TRBJ2-3, with D possibly TRBD1 on 6 matching bases. Germline CDR1 is SGHDN and CDR2 is FVKESK. This CDR3 contains 15 residues. With 3 bases removed from V and 3 bases from J, the gap between germline ends came to 13 bases. This CDR3 is CASSHHRGLTDTQYF. The CDR3 DNA follows: TGTGCCAGCAGCCACCATAGGGGGTTGACAGATACGCAGTATTTT.

The chain carries TRBV11-2 and TRBJ1-1; D unclear. Trimming shortened V by 3 bases and J by 7 bases, and 6 bases separated the two germline ends. CDR1 is SGHAT, CDR2 FQNNGV, per germline. CDR3 length equals 11 residues. DNA of the CDR3: TGTGCCAGCAGCTTTGGTAGTGAAGCTTTCTTT. Translating gives CASSFGSEAFF. Full variable domain (outside the CDR3, taken from reference TRBV11-2 and TRBJ1-1): EAGVAQSPRYKIIEKRQSVAFWCNPISGHATLYWYQQILGQGPKLLIQFQNNGVVDDSQLPKDRFSAERLKGVDSTLKIQPAKLEDSAVYLCASSFGSEAFFGQGTRLTVV.

CDR3 sequence reads: CASSWKSDGDSYTF. Here the CDR3 DNA reads TGCGCCAGCAGCTGGAAATCGGACGGGGATAGCTACACCTTC. This chain uses TRBV5-1 with TRBJ1-2, with D uncertain. Germline loops: CDR1 SGHRS, CDR2 YFSETQ. The CDR3 consists of 14 residues. The ends were cut back, 3 bases at V and 9 bases at J, with 18 bases in the middle.

This clone was detected a few times. The rearrangement joins TRBV28 to TRBJ2-1; 12 positions match TRBD2. The trim removed 6 bases at V and 8 bases at J, leaving 14 bases unmatched. Germline values: CDR1 MDHEN, CDR2 SYDVKM. The CDR3 totals 17 residues. The CDR3 region is CASSPPPTSGSGDEQFF. CDR3 nucleotide sequence: TGTGCCAGCAGCCCTCCCCCGACTAGCGGGAGTGGGGATGAGCAGTTCTTC.

J is TRBJ1-4 and V is TRBV15; D may be TRBD1 (5 bases). Trimming removed 8 bases from V and 8 bases from J, with 21 bases in between. This CDR3 spans 15 amino acids. Per germline, CDR1 LNHNV and CDR2 YYDKDF (reference sequence). This CDR3 is CATRPGTYLEEKLFF. In DNA, the CDR3 is TGTGCCACCCGTCCCGGGACTTACCTGGAGGAAAAACTGTTTTTT.

The chain recombines TRBV5-1 with TRBJ2-3; 7 nucleotides agree with TRBD2. Trimming took 7 bases from V and 0 from J; bases not matched to a gene: 11. The germline CDR1 and CDR2 sequences are SGHRS and YFSETQ. This CDR3 contains 16 residues. CDR3 region: CASDSGGTPSTDTQYF. The CDR3 DNA reads TGCGCCAGCGACTCGGGAGGCACACCTAGCACAGATACGCAGTATTTT.